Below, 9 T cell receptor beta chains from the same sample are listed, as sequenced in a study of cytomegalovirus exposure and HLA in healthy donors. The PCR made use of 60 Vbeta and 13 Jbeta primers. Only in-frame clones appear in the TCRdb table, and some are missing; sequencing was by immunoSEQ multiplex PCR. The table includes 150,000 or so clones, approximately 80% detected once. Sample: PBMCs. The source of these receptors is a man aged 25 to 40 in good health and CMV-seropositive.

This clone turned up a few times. The DNA of the CDR3 is TGTGCCAGCACCTCTCGCCTAGCGGGAGTTTACACCGGGGAGCTGTTTTTT. The encoded protein is CASTSRLAGVYTGELFF. The chain uses TRBV28 and TRBJ2-2; TRBD2 matches 10 bases. Per the germline V gene, CDR1 is MDHEN and CDR2 is SYDVKM. The CDR3 is 17 residues long. V shed 7 bases and J 3 bases; nucleotides not matched to a gene: 11.

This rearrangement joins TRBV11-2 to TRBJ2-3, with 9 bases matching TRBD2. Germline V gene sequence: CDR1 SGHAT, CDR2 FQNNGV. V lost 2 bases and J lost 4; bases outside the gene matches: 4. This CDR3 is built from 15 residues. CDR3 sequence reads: CASSLSGLASDTQYF. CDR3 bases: TGTGCCAGCAGCTTATCTGGACTAGCGTCAGATACGCAGTATTTT.

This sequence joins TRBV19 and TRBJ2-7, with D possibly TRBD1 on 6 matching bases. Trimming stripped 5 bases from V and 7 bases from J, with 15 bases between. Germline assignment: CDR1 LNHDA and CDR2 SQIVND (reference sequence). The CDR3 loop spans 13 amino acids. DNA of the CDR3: TGTGCCAGTAGTTTAACACAGGGAAATGAGCAGTACTTC. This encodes CASSLTQGNEQYF.

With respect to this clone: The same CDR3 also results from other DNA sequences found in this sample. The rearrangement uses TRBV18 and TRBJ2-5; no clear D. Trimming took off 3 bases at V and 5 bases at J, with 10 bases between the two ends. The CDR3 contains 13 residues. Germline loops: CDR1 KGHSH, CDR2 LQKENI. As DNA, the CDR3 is TGTGCCAGCTCACCCCCTAGTCGGGAGACCCAGTACTTC. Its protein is CASSPPSRETQYF.

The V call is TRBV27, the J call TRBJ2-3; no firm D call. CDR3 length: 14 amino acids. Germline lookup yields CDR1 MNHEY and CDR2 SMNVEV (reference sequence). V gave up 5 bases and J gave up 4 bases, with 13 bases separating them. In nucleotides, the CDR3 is TGTGCCAGCAGTAAAACTCCCGCACCAGATACGCAGTATTTT. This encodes CASSKTPAPDTQYF.

The CDR3 coding sequence is TGTGCCAGCAGGGTAGCGGGGGGAAGCTCCTACGAGCAGTACTTC. This translates into CASRVAGGSSYEQYF. The chain carries TRBV6-1 and TRBJ2-7, with TRBD2 identical over 10 bases. The CDR3 runs 15 residues. V gave up 6 bases and J gave up 0 bases; unmatched junction bases: 5. In germline, CDR1 is MNHNS, CDR2 SASEGT.

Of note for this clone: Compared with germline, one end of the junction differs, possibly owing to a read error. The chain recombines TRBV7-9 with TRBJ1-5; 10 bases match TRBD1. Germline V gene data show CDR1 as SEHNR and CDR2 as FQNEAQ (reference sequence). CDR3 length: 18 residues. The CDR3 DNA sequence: TGTTCCAGCAGCTTAGGGTGGGACAGGGGACATAGCAATCAGCCCCAGCATTTT. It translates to CSSSLGWDRGHSNQPQHF.

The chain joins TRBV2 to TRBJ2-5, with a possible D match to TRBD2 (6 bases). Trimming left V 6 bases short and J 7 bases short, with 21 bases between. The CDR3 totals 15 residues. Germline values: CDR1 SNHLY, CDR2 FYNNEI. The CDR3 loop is CASRSTSPSVGTQYF. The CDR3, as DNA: TGTGCCAGCAGATCGACTAGTCCCTCCGTGGGGACCCAGTACTTC.

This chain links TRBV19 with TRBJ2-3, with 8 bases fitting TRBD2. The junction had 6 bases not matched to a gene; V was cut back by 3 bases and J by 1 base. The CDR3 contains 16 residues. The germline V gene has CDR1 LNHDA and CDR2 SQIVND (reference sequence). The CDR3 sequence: CASSIDIAGRTDTQYF. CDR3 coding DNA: TGTGCCAGTAGTATCGATATAGCGGGACGCACAGATACGCAGTATTTT.